This T cell receptor (beta chain) was retrieved from a study of siplizumab effects on memory and regulatory T cells. Study-wide results and caveats: Tregs proliferating in siplizumab cultures lacked confirmation of their suppressive function.

Of note for this clone: Its antigen is currently unknown. A much larger clone differs by one base, so this may be a read error.

The CDR3 sequence is 13 residues long. Trimming shortened V by 2 bases and J by 3 bases, and 7 bases separated the two germline ends. Germline values: CDR1 SGHNT, CDR2 YENEEA. Each sample contributed 85,000 to 100,000 TCR templates to the assay. TCRdb's table, derived via immunoSEQ multiplex PCR, lists solely in-frame clones and lacks some. Of about 82,000 clones listed, approximately 88% were seen once; the top ten hold around 1.4%. Sequences were obtained from Tregs sorted from blood. The clonotype was recovered from a human donor in good health. The V and J genes are TRBV11-3 and TRBJ1-1; D might be TRBD1 (6 bases). CDR3 protein: CASSLTGYTEAFF. The DNA of the CDR3 is TGTGCCAGCAGCTTAACAGGGTACACTGAAGCTTTCTTT.